This TCR beta chain appears in the sequencing data of a study of shared clonotypes between healthy human individuals (dated by TCRdb to about 2020). About the full investigation: A couple of women and three men aged 18 to 49 years were included in the cohort. To estimate repertoire size and how much clonotypes are shared between individuals, the study performed deep sequencing of blood TCR repertoires from about 5 healthy adults. For each donor, CD4 naive and CD4 memory were each given three plates, CD8 naive was given two plates, and CD8 memory was given one plate. Between about 0.85 and 10 billion PBMCs per donor were obtained by leukapheresis. To increase sequencing depth and limit assay-specific biases, TCR repertoire library preparation and sequencing were carried out by different laboratories using diverse techniques.

For the CD8 naive samples, CD45RO-negative cells were positively selected for CCR7, yielding a CD45RA+CCR7+ population from which TemRA cells were excluded. The donors were healthy, HIV-negative adults with no recently reported acute infections or vaccinations. All donors were Caucasian adults living in Nashville, Tennessee, USA. After blood collection by leukapheresis, PBMCs were isolated using Ficoll-Histopaque density gradient centrifugation and then cryopreserved in the vapor phase of liquid nitrogen. Purity and quantity of every magnetically sorted T cell population were checked by analytical flow cytometry. Genomic DNA was isolated from every sorted fraction and measured by UV absorbance on a Nanodrop 2000c. Findings and caveats that apply to the study as a whole: Pairwise subsampling led to the expectation that sequencing depth would affect the degree of clonotype sharing among donors. Sharing across a few donors was observed for approximately 5% of naive CD4, less than 4% of naive CD8, 2% to 2.5% of memory CD4, and roughly 0.4% of memory CD8 clonotypes. Rarefaction of sorted-subset datasets indicated incomplete sequencing despite the large sequencing depth. The small number of donors limited the genetic and exposure-history diversity represented. Only blood was sampled, and tissue TCR repertoires likely differ from those in blood. Compared with non-shared clonotypes, the clonotypes found in all four sorted-subset donors had higher generation probabilities. Naive subsets generally had larger estimated clonotype richness than memory subsets.

TCR CDR3 regions were amplified from genomic DNA by multiplex PCR using the deep immunoSEQ assay. Extracted genomic DNA from each cell subset was spread evenly across all wells of several immunoSEQ 96-well plates, with each plate serving as a replicate. For sorted subsets, around 200 ng genomic DNA, equal to approximately 30,000 T cell genomes, was loaded into each replicate PCR. The purified libraries were quantified using a Qubit 3.0 fluorometer, sized with a Bioanalyzer 2100, and then quantified again using the KAPA Library Quantification kit. Every immunoSEQ 96-well plate was sequenced on a dedicated single-read 150-cycle Illumina NextSeq 550 flow cell. For the original study's pipeline: Because only junctional sequences without quality scores were contained in the immunoSEQ output, filtering matching that applied to full-length reads could not be performed. Sequences were annotated with PyIR, a Python wrapper for IgBLAST v1.9, and V/J genes and CDR3 were assigned using IMGT germline references. Reads were removed for weak V/J assignments (E-value above 1e-6), missing CDR3, stop codons, out-of-frame junctions, or ambiguous translated residues. V3J clonotypes were defined as sequences sharing the same inferred V gene, J gene, and CDR3 amino acid sequence. The percentage overlap between two repertoires was calculated by dividing the number of shared unique clonotypes by the size of the smaller repertoire. RTK rarefaction, the Chao1 estimator, and Recon v2.1 estimates of unobserved clonotypes were used to assess repertoire richness. For all TCRbeta clonotypes obtained by the gDNA method from a few donors, generation probabilities were computed with OLGA. Imported from immuneACCESS, the table was reduced by TCRdb to in-frame sequences with V and J called. These copies leave out some clones; in studies compared against another copy, an unresolved V gene accounts for under half, and the cause of the remainder is not known. Clone size and V and J calls were adopted from that table, with D and trimming inferred from the DNA. This sample holds hundreds of thousands of clones; 95% to 97% were observed only once. Over 0.2% of the sample rests with the top ten.

This clone showed up just once. This clone's antigen is unknown. Nothing much larger sits one base from this clone, and base qualities are not available. Trimming at the junction amounts to 2 bases on V and 4 bases on J, and the germline ends lie 10 bases apart. The CDR3 sequence holds 13 residues, the cysteine and phenylalanine included. Left in the record is the CDR3 DNA by itself, 39 bases read in frame from the first base. Via the germline V gene, CDR1 is SGHRS and CDR2 YFSETQ. Sequencing was done on a sample of naive CD8+ T cells sorted from blood. The sample's cell subset or site label, decoded: CD45RA+CCR7+. The sequence is built from TRBV5-1 and TRBJ2-7; the D gene is tentatively TRBD1 or TRBD2, each matching 5 bases. This TCR was sampled from a man aged 25 to 40 in good health. The nucleotide sequence is TGCGCCAGCAGCTTTGGGGGAGAGTACGAGCAGTACTTC. The translation is CASSFGGEYEQYF.